This T cell receptor (beta chain) derives from a study of blood T cell repertoires in COVID-19. At the level of the study: The study drew acute and convalescent COVID-19 samples from the United States, Italy and Spain.

This clone was counted a few times. V was clipped by 0 bases and J by 0 bases, with 12 bases between them. Looked up from germline, CDR1 is SGDLS and CDR2 is YYNGEE. CDR3 length equals 17 residues. As processed by the authors: Amplification of reference gene primers provided the estimated nucleated cell counts. Sequenced by immunoSEQ multiplex PCR; TCRdb stores in-frame clones only, minus some. That table furnishes V, J and clone size, whereas the DNA furnished D and trimming. The sample comprises approximately 70,000 clones, around 86% of which are singletons, and roughly 10% rests with the top ten. The sequencing sample was made of peripheral blood. The receptor was isolated from a man between 65 and 85 years old with active or convalescent COVID-19. The J gene is TRBJ1-4, the V gene TRBV9, with no clear D. The CDR3 DNA follows: TGTGCCAGCAGCGTAGGTGGAGGTTTCGCAACTAATGAAAAACTGTTTTTT. Amino acids: CASSVGGGFATNEKLFF.